The sequence of this T cell receptor beta chain was determined in a study of T-cell memory formation after mild COVID-19. TCRdb used MiXCR to reprocess the 5' RACE reads, holding one entry per CDR3 protein. The repertoire has around 300,000 distinct CDR3 sequences, more than 15% of them found once; the top ten carry under 25%. Study-wide findings and caveats: Second-wave clones reaching peak frequency on day 37 lacked confirmed SARS-CoV-2 specificity.

From germline, CDR1 is SNHLY and CDR2 FYNNEI. V was pared by 3 bases and J by 5 bases, with 10 bases between. The CDR3 covers 14 residues. This clonotype occurred a few times. Its specificity is unknown. This sequence joins TRBV2 and TRBJ2-2; D is perhaps TRBD1 (6 bases). Sequencing was carried out using PBMCs or a T cell subset sorted from them (not recorded which). The origin of this receptor is a man between 18 and 35 years old who had mild COVID-19 (a few samples of this study predate the infection). Cell type and time point are not known. The CDR3: CASSDRGWTGELFF. The CDR3 DNA reads TGTGCCAGCAGTGACAGGGGCTGGACCGGGGAGCTGTTTTTT. Supplemented by reference TRBV2 and TRBJ2-2, the full variable domain reads EPEVTQTPSHQVTQMGQEVILRCVPISNHLYFYWYRQILGQKVEFLVSFYNNEISEKSEIFDDQFSVERPDGSNFTLKIRSTKLEDSAMYFCASSDRGWTGELFFGEGSRLTVL.